The 17 T cell receptor beta chains given below trace back to one sample, sequenced in a study of persistence of HIV-infected CD4 T cells. Anti-CD3/anti-CD28 beads served as a nonspecific positive control stimulus. Responding CD4+ T cells were sorted by upregulation of both CD40 ligand and CD69. The immunoSEQ assay was version 4, run in survey mode. Assay used: immunoSEQ multiplex PCR; TCRdb lists only in-frame clones, some missing. Of 35,000 to 55,000 clones listed, around 89% were seen once; the top ten hold under 0.55%. Their recognized antigens are unknown. The material sequenced was CD4+ T cells sorted from PBMCs after approximately 19-hour stimulation, taken from a patient who received antiretroviral therapy. Receptors were obtained from an adult woman with HIV who was CMV-seropositive.

The genes are TRBV10-1 and TRBJ2-3, with D perhaps TRBD2 (6 bases). Trimming removed 4 bases at V and 2 bases at J, with 16 bases between. The CDR3 consists of 16 residues. Germline V gives CDR1 WNHNN, CDR2 SYGVQD (reference sequence). As DNA, the CDR3 is TGCGCCAGCAGTGGGGACTCTTATACCGACACAGATACGCAGTATTTT. Its protein product is CASSGDSYTDTDTQYF.

V is TRBV6-5 and J is TRBJ1-1; D ambiguous. With 7 bases removed from V and 4 bases from J, the gap between germline ends came to 10 bases. Germline V gene data show CDR1 as MNHEY and CDR2 as SVGAGI. This CDR3 has 12 amino acids. CDR3 DNA: TGTGCCAGCATTTCACGGCTCACTGAAGCTTTCTTT. Protein product: CASISRLTEAFF.

J is TRBJ2-5 and V is TRBV7-3; the D gene is possibly TRBD2 (5 bases). The CDR3 consists of 16 residues. Looked up from germline, CDR1 is SGHTA and CDR2 is FQGTGA. V shed 0 bases and J shed 1 base, with 12 bases lying between them. CDR3 protein: CASSLTGRRLQETQYF. The CDR3 nucleotides are TGTGCCAGCAGCTTAACCGGAAGGAGGCTCCAAGAGACCCAGTACTTC. The full variable domain, in which reference TRBV7-3 and TRBJ2-5 provide the parts outside the CDR3, is GAGVSQTPSNKVTEKGKYVELRCDPISGHTALYWYRQSLGQGPEFLIYFQGTGAADDSGLPNDRFFAVRPEGSVSTLKIQRTERGDSAVYLCASSLTGRRLQETQYFGPGTRLLVL.

In its sample, this clone was seen a few times. This chain joins TRBV6-5 and TRBJ2-7; D call uncertain. The CDR3 is 15 residues long. Germline CDR1 MNHEY, CDR2 SVGAGI. V was clipped by 7 bases and J by 0 bases, with 16 bases between them. CDR3 DNA: TGTGCCAGCACCCCCGGAAGGGCGAGCTCCTACGAGCAGTACTTC. It codes for CASTPGRASSYEQYF.

CDR3 nucleotide sequence: TGCGCCAGCAGCCTCTCCTCTACAGGGAGCTCTGGAAACACCATATATTTT. This sequence encodes CASSLSSTGSSGNTIYF. V is TRBV4-1 and J is TRBJ1-3; possibly TRBD1 for D (6 bases). This CDR3 has 17 amino acids. V shed 4 bases and J shed 0 bases, with 16 bases lying between them. Germline CDR1 MGHRA, CDR2 YSYEKL.

V gene TRBV6-6 combines with J gene TRBJ2-1, with 13 nucleotides matching TRBD2. CDR3 length: 18 amino acids. Germline V CDR1 and CDR2: MNHNY, SVGAGI (reference sequence). Trimming cost V 5 bases and J 7 bases; bases outside gene matches: 14. CDR3 sequence (DNA): TGTGCCAGCAGTCCCGGACTAGCGGGGGCCAGGTACTTGAATGAGCAGTTCTTC. This translates into CASSPGLAGARYLNEQFF.

The V and J genes are TRBV5-1 and TRBJ2-3; the D gene is possibly TRBD1 (7 bases). Germline V gene sequence: CDR1 SGHRS, CDR2 YFSETQ. Trimming stripped 1 base from V and 5 bases from J, with 11 bases between. The CDR3 sequence is 14 residues long. The CDR3 spells CASSLPGGGDTQYF. In nucleotides, the CDR3 is TGCGCCAGCAGCTTGCCAGGGGGAGGAGATACGCAGTATTTT.

The genes are TRBV2 and TRBJ1-5; no reliable D call. Trimming cost V 1 base and J 3 bases, with 10 bases left between them. Germline values: CDR1 SNHLY, CDR2 FYNNEI. The CDR3 extends over 15 amino acids. CDR3 bases: TGTGCCAGCAGTGAAGACAGAGCTCCCAATCAGCCCCAGCATTTT. It specifies CASSEDRAPNQPQHF.

This chain uses TRBV7-2 with TRBJ2-5; D unresolved. Trimming took 0 bases from V and 3 from J, leaving 8 bases between them. The CDR3 has 14 amino acids. Germline assignment: CDR1 SGHTA and CDR2 FQGNSA. The CDR3 loop is CASSLAGKKETQYF. The CDR3, as DNA: TGTGCCAGCAGCTTAGCGGGGAAAAAAGAGACCCAGTACTTC.

This clone was counted between two and nine times. This rearrangement joins TRBV5-1 to TRBJ1-1; tentative D call: TRBD1 (6 bases). Germline lookup yields CDR1 SGHRS and CDR2 YFSETQ. This CDR3 contains 14 residues. V lost 1 base and J lost 3, with 10 bases in between. The CDR3 here is CASSLTGTHTEAFF. The CDR3 DNA reads TGCGCCAGCAGCTTGACAGGGACGCACACTGAAGCTTTCTTT.

V gene TRBV7-3 combines with J gene TRBJ2-3, with D possibly being TRBD2 (5 bases). The germline V gene has CDR1 SGHTA and CDR2 FQGTGA. Trimming stripped 3 bases from V and 2 bases from J, with 15 bases between. CDR3 length: 16 residues. CDR3 DNA: TGTGCCAGCAGCTTTCAGGCCAGCGGTGCCACAGATACGCAGTATTTT. This translates into CASSFQASGATDTQYF. Based on the CDR3 plus reference TRBV7-3 and TRBJ2-3, the full variable domain is GAGVSQTPSNKVTEKGKYVELRCDPISGHTALYWYRQSLGQGPEFLIYFQGTGAADDSGLPNDRFFAVRPEGSVSTLKIQRTERGDSAVYLCASSFQASGATDTQYFGPGTRLTVL.

The chain is built from TRBV6-2 or TRBV6-3 and TRBJ2-7, with 7 bases identical to TRBD1. From germline, CDR1 is MNHEY and CDR2 SVGEGT. This CDR3 comprises 14 residues. V was pared by 4 bases and J by 4 bases, with 7 bases of the junction left unmatched. The CDR3 region has the DNA TGTGCCAGCAGTTTATCTCGACAGGGATACGAGCAGTACGTC. It yields the protein CASSLSRQGYEQYV.

The chain recombines TRBV29-1 with TRBJ2-7, with TRBD1 matching 7 bases. V lost 6 bases, J lost 2 bases, and 7 bases stayed unmatched. The V gene's germline CDR1 is SQVTM and CDR2 ANQGSEA. CDR3 length equals 13 residues. CDR3 nucleotide sequence: TGCAGCGTCCGAGTACAGGGGACCTACGAGCAGTACGTC. As protein: CSVRVQGTYEQYV.

V usage is TRBV6-5 and J usage is TRBJ1-1; tentatively, D is TRBD1 (6 bases). The CDR3 has 16 amino acids. V was pared by 2 bases and J by 5 bases, with 18 bases between. Germline V CDR1 and CDR2: MNHEY, SVGAGI. The CDR3 nucleotides are TGTGCCAGCAGTTACGAGCAGGGGTTTGTAGATACTGAAGCTTTCTTT. It is translated as CASSYEQGFVDTEAFF.

The chain uses TRBV19 and TRBJ1-5; possible D gene TRBD1, 5 bases. V lost 6 bases to trimming and J lost 7 bases, with 22 bases between them. Germline-derived CDR1 and CDR2 are LNHDA and SQIVND (reference sequence). This CDR3 has 16 amino acids. Here the CDR3 reads CASSALTVQGRQPQHF. The CDR3 DNA sequence: TGTGCCAGTAGCGCATTAACTGTGCAGGGTCGACAGCCCCAGCATTTT.

This clone was detected only a few times. V and J are TRBV6-1 and TRBJ1-2; 9 nucleotides agree with TRBD1. The CDR3 sequence is 19 residues long. In germline, CDR1 is MNHNS, CDR2 SASEGT. The trim removed 2 bases at V and 8 bases at J, leaving 21 bases unmatched. The CDR3 region is CASSERLLSGQGSGNGYTF. In DNA form, the CDR3 reads TGTGCCAGCAGTGAAAGGTTGCTCTCGGGACAGGGATCCGGGAACGGCTACACCTTC.

The chain couples TRBV30 to TRBJ2-5, with D possibly matching TRBD1 (6 bases). Germline CDR1 and CDR2: GTSNPN and SVGIG (reference sequence). This CDR3 is built from 13 residues. The ends were cut back, 3 bases at V and 1 base at J, with 9 bases in the middle. The CDR3 coding sequence is TGTGCCTGGAGATTAGGGGGCCAAGAGACCCAGTACTTC. Translating it yields CAWRLGGQETQYF.